The T cell receptor (beta chain) described here comes from a study of cytomegalovirus exposure and HLA in healthy donors. The PCR employed 60 Vbeta primers together with 13 Jbeta primers. The repertoire was sequenced with immunoSEQ multiplex PCR; TCRdb's copy has only in-frame clones and lacks some. The data show more than 100,000 clones, with approximately 87% seen just once and about 1.5% held by the top ten. This receptor was identified in a man aged 35 to 55 in good health and CMV-seronegative. Sequenced: PBMCs.

The CDR3 loop reads CASSKGLAGANWDTQYF. In DNA, the CDR3 is TGTGCCAGCAGCAAGGGACTAGCGGGGGCAAATTGGGATACGCAGTATTTT. The V gene is TRBV11-2, the J gene TRBJ2-3, with TRBD2 identical over 14 bases. Germline V lookup: CDR1 SGHAT, CDR2 FQNNGV. This CDR3 is 17 amino acids long. Unmatched junction bases numbered 10, after V lost 5 bases and J lost 6 bases.